The 10 T cell receptor beta chains given below trace back to one sample, sequenced in a study of shared clonotypes between healthy human individuals. The data were produced by immunoSEQ multiplex PCR, yet TCRdb's version contains in-frame clones alone and is incomplete. This table has hundreds of thousands of clones, roughly 95% appearing once. Naivety among CD8 cells was defined by CD45RO negativity and positive CCR7 selection, thereby excluding terminally differentiated effector memory CD45RA+ cells. The source material was naive CD8+ T cells sorted from blood. The receptor set was obtained from a young woman in good health.

For the CDR3, the DNA is TGTGCCAGCAGCTTCGCAGGGGGCGGTGATACTGAAGCTTTCTTT. Protein: CASSFAGGGDTEAFF. The J gene is TRBJ1-1, the V gene TRBV5-6; 8 nucleotides line up with TRBD1. Germline loops: CDR1 SGHDT, CDR2 YYEEEE. The V and J ends lost 2 bases and 5 bases, in that order; junction bases with no gene match: 8. The CDR3 extends over 15 amino acids.

For the CDR3, the DNA is TGTGCCAGCAGCGTAGAAGAAAAAGGCCAACCATCCTACGAGCAGTACTTC. Translating it yields CASSVEEKGQPSYEQYF. V and J are TRBV9 and TRBJ2-7, with D unclear. This CDR3 has 17 residues. CDR1 is SGDLS, CDR2 YYNGEE, per germline. V dropped 0 bases and J dropped 1 base, with 17 bases sitting between them.

This clone was seen only a few times. The chain uses TRBV7-9 and TRBJ1-1; D unresolved. The CDR3 sequence is 12 residues long. The V end was cut by 7 bases, the J end by 6 bases, with 12 bases between. Germline values: CDR1 SEHNR, CDR2 FQNEAQ (reference sequence). CDR3: CASTFGGSEAFF. The CDR3 DNA is TGTGCCAGCACCTTCGGTGGGTCTGAAGCTTTCTTT.

V and J are TRBV7-9 and TRBJ2-7, with D possibly TRBD2 on 5 matching bases. The CDR3 sequence is 15 residues long. Trimming left V 5 bases short and J 2 bases short, with 16 bases between. Germline loops: CDR1 SEHNR, CDR2 FQNEAQ (reference sequence). The CDR3 nucleotides read TGTGCCAGCAGCCATCCCTTGGAGGCCCCCTACGAGCAGTACTTC. The encoded protein is CASSHPLEAPYEQYF.

In nucleotides, the CDR3 is TGTGCCAGCAGTCCCACAGGGGCCCCCACTGAAGCTTTCTTT. Its protein is CASSPTGAPTEAFF. The rearrangement links TRBV6-1 to TRBJ1-1, with 7 bases that match TRBD1. The CDR3 runs 14 residues. The germline V gene has CDR1 MNHNS and CDR2 SASEGT. The V and J ends lost 5 bases and 4 bases, in that order; junction bases with no gene match: 7.

The rearrangement uses TRBV5-4 and TRBJ2-5; D is undetermined. The CDR3 is 13 residues long. Trimming left V 2 bases short and J 2 bases short, with 7 bases between. The germline gives CDR1 SGHNT, CDR2 YYREEE (reference sequence). CDR3 bases: TGTGCCAGCAGCTTCGGCATACAAGAGACCCAGTACTTC. Translation: CASSFGIQETQYF.

This rearrangement joins TRBV27 to TRBJ2-1; 9 bases agree with TRBD1. The CDR3 is 13 residues long. Germline V gene lookup returns CDR1 MNHEY and CDR2 SMNVEV (reference sequence). The trim removed 6 bases at V and 6 bases at J, leaving 3 bases unmatched. CDR3 sequence (DNA): TGTGCCAGCAGGGACAGGGGCACCAATGAGCAGTTCTTC. Protein sequence: CASRDRGTNEQFF.

The genes are TRBV4-1 and TRBJ2-7; a possible D gene is TRBD1 (6 bases). This CDR3 region has 14 residues. The V and J ends lost 1 base and 3 bases respectively, with 10 bases between them. Germline V gives CDR1 MGHRA, CDR2 YSYEKL. The DNA for the CDR3 is TGCGCCAGCAGCCAAGTCCAGGGGAGCTACGAGCAGTACTTC. Translated, it gives CASSQVQGSYEQYF.

This clone is a singleton in its sample. The sample has other DNA sequences that encode this CDR3 too. V gene TRBV5-1 combines with J gene TRBJ2-7; TRBD1 matches at 7 bases. The CDR3 is 13 amino acids. The germline V gene has CDR1 SGHRS and CDR2 YFSETQ. Losses at the gene ends were 4 bases for V and 3 bases for J; bases not matched to a gene: 4. As DNA, the CDR3 is TGCGCCAGCAGCCTGGGACAGCACTACGAGCAGTACTTC. Translating it yields CASSLGQHYEQYF. The full variable domain, completed using reference TRBV5-1 and TRBJ2-7, is KAGVTQTPRYLIKTRGQQVTLSCSPISGHRSVSWYQQTPGQGLQFLFEYFSETQRNKGNFPGRFSGRQFSNSRSEMNVSTLELGDSALYLCASSLGQHYEQYFGPGTRLTVT.

The V and J genes are TRBV6-5 and TRBJ1-1, with D tentatively TRBD1 (5 bases). V was cut by 0 bases and J by 7 bases, with 9 bases left in between. CDR1 and CDR2 (germline): MNHEY, SVGAGI. The CDR3 sequence is 13 residues long. The CDR3 nucleotides read TGTGCCAGCAGTTACTCGAGAGGGGTTGAAGCTTTCTTT. As protein: CASSYSRGVEAFF.